This TCR beta chain was recorded in a study of human T cells and chemical hapten exposure. The V gene lost 3 bases and the J gene lost 0 bases, with 12 bases spanning the gap. CDR1 is SQVTM, CDR2 ANQGSEA, per germline. The CDR3 runs to 14 residues. Individual cDNA molecules (in the library) carried attached unique molecular identifiers. Per the original data handling: From roughly 23,000 to 700,000 TCRs were found per sample, with a median of about 96,000. One entry per CDR3 protein, called by TCRdb with MiXCR from the RACE reads. V and J calls and clone size were set by TCRdb, not the authors. Of about 160,000 distinct CDR3 sequences in the sample, around a quarter were seen once. Time point here: patch test 3, about 24 weeks after DPC sensitization. The treatment: therapeutic diphenylcyclopropenone sensitization with weekly scalp DPC. A few counts support this clonotype.

This clonotype originated in a woman between 18 and 29 years old with alopecia areata. Some clones in this sample may be carry-over from other donors' samples. Sequencing was performed on whole blood, taken in connection with sensitization to the hapten diphenylcyclopropenone (DPC). This rearrangement joins TRBV29-1 to TRBJ2-7; D is undetermined. The CDR3 bases are TGCAGCGTTGATGACAATACAAACTCCTACGAGCAGTACTTC. Protein: CSVDDNTNSYEQYF.